The 17 T cell receptor beta chains given below trace back to one sample, sequenced in a study of T-cell memory formation after mild COVID-19. A single record per CDR3 protein comes from TCRdb applying MiXCR to the 5' RACE reads. The table has under 350,000 distinct CDR3 sequences, around 16% seen once; the top ten hold 23%. The sequencing sample was made of PBMCs or a T cell subset sorted from them (not recorded which). These TCRs come from a man between 18 and 35 years old who had mild COVID-19 (a few samples of this study predate the infection). Cell type and time point are not known.

V and J are TRBV5-6 and TRBJ2-5; 7 bases fit TRBD1. Germline CDR1 reads SGHDT; CDR2 reads YYEEEE. Losses at the gene ends were 2 bases for V and 4 bases for J; bases not matched to a gene: 8. This CDR3 is 15 amino acids long. CDR3 region: CASSFGTGVGETQYF. As DNA, the CDR3 is TGTGCCAGCAGCTTCGGTACAGGGGTTGGAGAGACCCAGTACTTC.

This clonotype was counted between two and nine times. The chain combines TRBV20-1 with TRBJ2-7; 9 nucleotides match TRBD1. The V gene end was trimmed by 6 bases and the J gene end by 7 bases; junction bases not matched to a gene: 10. CDR3 length: 13 residues. Germline-derived CDR1 and CDR2 are DFQATT and SNEGSKA (reference sequence). CDR3 loop: CSAGDRVLLEQYV. DNA for the CDR3: TGCAGTGCGGGGGACAGGGTCCTTCTAGAGCAGTACGTC.

The rearrangement links TRBV12-3 or TRBV12-4 to TRBJ1-2; D gene uncertain. The CDR3 has 13 residues. The ends were cut back, 3 bases at V and 4 bases at J, with 9 bases in the middle. The CDR3 DNA sequence: TGTGCCAGCAGTTTTCTTAGGTCCTATGGCTACACCTTC. Residues: CASSFLRSYGYTF.

The chain combines TRBV7-2 with TRBJ2-1, with TRBD2 matching 9 bases. The V segment lost 5 bases and the J segment 0 bases; nucleotides outside the gene matches: 5. CDR3 size: 16 residues. CDR1 SGHTA and CDR2 FQGNSA come from the germline V gene. The CDR3 DNA reads as TGTGCCAGCAGCCCCCTAGCGGGGTACTCCTACAATGAGCAGTTCTTC. Its translation is CASSPLAGYSYNEQFF.

This sequence joins TRBV4-2 and TRBJ1-6, with D maybe TRBD1 (6 bases). V was trimmed by 1 base and J by 10 bases, leaving 14 bases between them. The V gene's germline CDR1 is LGHNA and CDR2 YNFKEQ. The CDR3 is made up of 15 amino acids. CDR3 sequence: CASSQGTDSASPLHF. CDR3 in DNA: TGTGCCAGCAGCCAAGGGACGGACAGCGCCTCACCCCTCCACTTT.

The chain recombines TRBV6-5 with TRBJ1-2; 7 bases fit TRBD1. Per the germline V gene, CDR1 is MNHEY and CDR2 is SVGAGI. J gave up 6 bases and V 2 bases, and 6 bases lay outside the gene matches. The CDR3 sequence is 14 residues long. The DNA of the CDR3 is TGTGCCAGCAGTTACCTGCCAGGGGGGAATGGCTACACCTTC. Protein: CASSYLPGGNGYTF.

This clonotype has only a few counts. This chain uses TRBV12-3 or TRBV12-4 with TRBJ1-3, with D uncertain. The CDR3 is 11 amino acids. With 7 bases removed from V and 8 bases from J, the gap between germline ends came to 9 bases. CDR3 nucleotides: TGTGCCAGCAACTTGGTATACACCATATATTTT. This encodes CASNLVYTIYF.

This clonotype was found a few times. The chain carries TRBV7-2 and TRBJ1-6; unclear D gene. Germline CDR1 is SGHTA and CDR2 is FQGNSA. This CDR3 region has 16 residues. V was pared by 8 bases and J by 0 bases, with 14 bases between. The CDR3 nucleotides are TGTGCCAGCGTCTTGGGCGAGAGCTCCTATAATTCACCCCTCCACTTT. Its translation: CASVLGESSYNSPLHF.

This clonotype was counted between two and nine times. The chain combines TRBV9 with TRBJ1-6, with D unclear. CDR1 is SGDLS, CDR2 YYNGEE, per germline. The CDR3 extends over 15 amino acids. V dropped 4 bases and J dropped 2 bases, with 10 bases sitting between them. CDR3 nucleotide sequence: TGTGCCAGCAGCTCCGGCGCCGCCTATAATTCACCCCTCCACTTT. It is translated as CASSSGAAYNSPLHF.

This sequence joins TRBV4-1 and TRBJ1-1, with D possibly being TRBD1 (5 bases). This CDR3 has 16 residues. Germline V gives CDR1 MGHRA, CDR2 YSYEKL. V lost 5 bases, J lost 4 bases, and 20 bases lay in between. For the CDR3, the DNA is TGCGCCAGCAGCGCTGACAGTCAGGGTACAGTCACTGAAGCTTTCTTT. It specifies CASSADSQGTVTEAFF.

This clonotype was recorded many times. The chain recombines TRBV4-3 with TRBJ2-2; D is undetermined. Germline CDR1 LGHNA, CDR2 YSLEER. This CDR3 contains 13 residues. Trimming removed 0 bases at V and 6 bases at J, with 5 bases between. The CDR3 protein is CASSQDGAGELFF. Written as DNA, the CDR3 is TGCGCCAGCAGCCAAGATGGGGCCGGGGAGCTGTTTTTT.

On this clonotype itself: A read error may explain this, as a much larger clone is one base away. The rearrangement joins TRBV11-3 to TRBJ2-3; no clear D gene. Germline assignment: CDR1 SGHNT and CDR2 YENEEA. The ends were cut back, 3 bases at V and 2 bases at J, with 3 bases in the middle. This CDR3 comprises 12 residues. The CDR3 DNA reads TGTGCCAGCAGCTTTGCCACAGATACGCAGTATTTT. This sequence encodes CASSFATDTQYF.

Only a few counts were recorded for this clonotype. The chain is built from TRBV5-1 and TRBJ1-2; D is uncertain. CDR3 length: 14 amino acids. The germline V and J ends were trimmed by 0 bases and 6 bases, with 12 bases remaining between them. In germline, CDR1 is SGHRS, CDR2 YFSETQ. In nucleotides, the CDR3 is TGCGCCAGCAGCTTGGGGGTTGCGGGGAATGGCTACACCTTC. Residues: CASSLGVAGNGYTF.

The V call is TRBV5-4, the J call TRBJ1-4, with D hard to call. The CDR3 length is 15 residues. From germline, CDR1 is SGHNT and CDR2 YYREEE (reference sequence). V gave up 1 base and J gave up 5 bases, with 12 bases separating them. The CDR3 DNA reads TGTGCCAGCAGCTTGTCCACGGCTCTGAATGAAAAACTGTTTTTT. This translates into CASSLSTALNEKLFF.

The rearrangement links TRBV20-1 to TRBJ2-3; D might be TRBD1 (6 bases). Germline lookup yields CDR1 DFQATT and CDR2 SNEGSKA (reference sequence). V lost 2 bases and J 0 bases, leaving 9 bases between the germline ends. The CDR3 covers 14 residues. CDR3 sequence (DNA): TGCAGTGCTAGAATCCAGGGGAGCACAGATACGCAGTATTTT. Translated, it gives CSARIQGSTDTQYF.

V and J are TRBV6-2 or TRBV6-3 and TRBJ1-6; 9 bases align to TRBD1. The germline gives CDR1 MNHEY, CDR2 SVGEGT. The V gene end was trimmed by 7 bases and the J gene end by 7 bases; junction bases not matched to a gene: 5. This CDR3 contains 14 residues. CDR3 DNA: TGTGCCAGCAACCCGGACAGGGGAAATTCACCCCTCCACTTT. Protein product: CASNPDRGNSPLHF.

This clonotype was detected only a few times. The V gene is TRBV10-3, the J gene TRBJ2-7, with D unresolved. CDR1 and CDR2 from the germline V gene are ENHRY and SYGVKD. Trimming cost V 3 bases and J 3 bases, with 6 bases left between them. This CDR3 contains 12 residues. DNA for the CDR3: TGTGCCATCAGTGATCTGGTCTACGAGCAGTACTTC. Residues: CAISDLVYEQYF.